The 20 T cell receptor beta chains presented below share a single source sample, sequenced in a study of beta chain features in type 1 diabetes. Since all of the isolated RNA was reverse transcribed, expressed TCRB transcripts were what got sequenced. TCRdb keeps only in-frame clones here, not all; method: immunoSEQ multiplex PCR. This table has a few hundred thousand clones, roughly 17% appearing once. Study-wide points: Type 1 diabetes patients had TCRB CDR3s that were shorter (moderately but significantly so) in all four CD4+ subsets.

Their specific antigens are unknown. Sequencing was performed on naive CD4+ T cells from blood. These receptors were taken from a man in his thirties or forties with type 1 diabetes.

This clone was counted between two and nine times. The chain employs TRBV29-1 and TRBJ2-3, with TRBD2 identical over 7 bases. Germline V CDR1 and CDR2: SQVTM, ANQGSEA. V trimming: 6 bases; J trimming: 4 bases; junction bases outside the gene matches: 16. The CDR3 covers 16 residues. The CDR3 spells CSVRGGTGLVADTQYF. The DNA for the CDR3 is TGCAGCGTGAGAGGTGGCACTGGACTAGTCGCAGATACGCAGTATTTT.

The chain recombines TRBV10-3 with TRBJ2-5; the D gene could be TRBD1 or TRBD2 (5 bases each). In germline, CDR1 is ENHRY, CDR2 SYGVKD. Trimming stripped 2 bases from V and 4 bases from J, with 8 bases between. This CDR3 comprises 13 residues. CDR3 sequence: CAISEGTLETQYF. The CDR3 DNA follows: TGTGCCATCAGTGAGGGGACGTTAGAGACCCAGTACTTC.

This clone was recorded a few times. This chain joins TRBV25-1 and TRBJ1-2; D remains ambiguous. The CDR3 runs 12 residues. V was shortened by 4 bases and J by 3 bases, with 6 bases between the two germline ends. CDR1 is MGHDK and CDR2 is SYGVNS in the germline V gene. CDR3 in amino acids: CASSVRDYGYTF. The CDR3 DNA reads TGTGCCAGCAGTGTAAGGGACTATGGCTACACCTTC.

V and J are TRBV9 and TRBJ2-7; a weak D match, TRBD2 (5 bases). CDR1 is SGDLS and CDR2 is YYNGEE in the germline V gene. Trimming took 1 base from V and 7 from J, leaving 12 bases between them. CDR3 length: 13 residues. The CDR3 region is CASSVSLTGEQYF. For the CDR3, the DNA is TGTGCCAGCAGCGTAAGTCTGACGGGAGAGCAGTACTTC.

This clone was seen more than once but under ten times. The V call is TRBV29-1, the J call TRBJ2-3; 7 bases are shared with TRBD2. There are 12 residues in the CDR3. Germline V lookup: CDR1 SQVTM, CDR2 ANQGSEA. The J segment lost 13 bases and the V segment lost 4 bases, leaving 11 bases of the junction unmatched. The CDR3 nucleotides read TGCAGCGTTGCCCTAATAGCGGGCCCAAAGTATTTT. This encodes CSVALIAGPKYF.

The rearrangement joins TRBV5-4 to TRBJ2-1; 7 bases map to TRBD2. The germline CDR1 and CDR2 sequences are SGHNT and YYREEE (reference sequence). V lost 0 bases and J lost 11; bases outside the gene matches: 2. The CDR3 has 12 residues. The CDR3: CASSLEGGKQFF. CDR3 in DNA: TGTGCCAGCAGCTTGGAGGGAGGGAAGCAGTTCTTC.

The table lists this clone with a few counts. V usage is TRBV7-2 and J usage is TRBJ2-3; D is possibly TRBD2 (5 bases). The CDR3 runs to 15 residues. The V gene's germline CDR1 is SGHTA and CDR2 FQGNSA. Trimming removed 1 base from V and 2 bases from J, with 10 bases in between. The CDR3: CASSLVPSLTDTQYF. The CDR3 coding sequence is TGTGCCAGCAGCTTAGTCCCTAGCCTCACAGATACGCAGTATTTT.

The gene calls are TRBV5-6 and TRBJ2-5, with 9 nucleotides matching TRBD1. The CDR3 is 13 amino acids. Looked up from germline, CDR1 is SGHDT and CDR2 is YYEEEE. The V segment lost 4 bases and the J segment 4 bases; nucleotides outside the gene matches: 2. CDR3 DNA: TGTGCCAGCAGCCTGACAGGGGGAGAGACCCAGTACTTC. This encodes CASSLTGGETQYF. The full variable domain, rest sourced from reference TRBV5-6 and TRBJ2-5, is DAGVTQSPTHLIKTRGQQVTLRCSPKSGHDTVSWYQQALGQGPQFIFQYYEEEERQRGNFPDRFSGHQFPNYSSELNVNALLLGDSALYLCASSLTGGETQYFGPGTRLLVL.

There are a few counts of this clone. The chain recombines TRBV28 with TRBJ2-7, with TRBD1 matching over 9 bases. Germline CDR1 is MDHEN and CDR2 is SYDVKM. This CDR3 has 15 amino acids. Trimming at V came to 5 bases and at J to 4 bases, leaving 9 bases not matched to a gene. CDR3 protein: CASSPPPGQGYEQYF. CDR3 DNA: TGTGCCAGCAGTCCACCCCCGGGACAGGGTTACGAGCAGTACTTC.

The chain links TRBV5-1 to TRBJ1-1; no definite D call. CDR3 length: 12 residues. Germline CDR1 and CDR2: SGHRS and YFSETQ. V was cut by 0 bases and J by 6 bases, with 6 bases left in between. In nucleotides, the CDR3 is TGCGCCAGCAGCTTGGAATCCGCTGAAGCTTTCTTT. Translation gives CASSLESAEAFF.

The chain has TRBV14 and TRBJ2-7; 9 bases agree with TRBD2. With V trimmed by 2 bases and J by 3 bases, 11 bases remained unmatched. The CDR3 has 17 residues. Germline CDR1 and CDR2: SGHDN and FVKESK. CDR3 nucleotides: TGTGCCAGCAGCCAAAGTACCCTAGCGGGGACGGGCTACGAGCAGTACTTC. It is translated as CASSQSTLAGTGYEQYF.

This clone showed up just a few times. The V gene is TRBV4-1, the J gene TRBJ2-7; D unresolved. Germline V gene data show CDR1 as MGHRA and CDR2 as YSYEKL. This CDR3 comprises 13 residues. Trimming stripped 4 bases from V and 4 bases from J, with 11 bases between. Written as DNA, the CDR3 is TGCGCCAGCAGCCGCCGCCCCCTGTACGAGCAGTACTTC. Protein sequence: CASSRRPLYEQYF.

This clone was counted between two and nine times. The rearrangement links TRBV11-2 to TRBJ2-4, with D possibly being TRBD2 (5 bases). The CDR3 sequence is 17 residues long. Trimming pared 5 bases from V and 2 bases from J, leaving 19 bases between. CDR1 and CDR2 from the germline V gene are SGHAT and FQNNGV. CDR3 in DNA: TGTGCCAGCAGCCCGAGGACTCAAAGTTTTACCAAAAACATTCAGTACTTC. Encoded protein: CASSPRTQSFTKNIQYF.

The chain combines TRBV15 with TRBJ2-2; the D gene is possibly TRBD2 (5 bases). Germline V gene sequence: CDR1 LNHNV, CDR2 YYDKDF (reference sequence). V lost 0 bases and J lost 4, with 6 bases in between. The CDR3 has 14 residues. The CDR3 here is CATSREGSTGELFF. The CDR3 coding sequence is TGTGCCACCAGCAGAGAAGGGAGCACCGGGGAGCTGTTTTTT.

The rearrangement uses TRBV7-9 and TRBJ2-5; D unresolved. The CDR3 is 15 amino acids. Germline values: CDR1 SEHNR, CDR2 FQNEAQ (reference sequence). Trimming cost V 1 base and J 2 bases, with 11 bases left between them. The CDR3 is CASSLVSSPQETQYF. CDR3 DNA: TGTGCCAGCAGCTTAGTCTCCAGCCCGCAAGAGACCCAGTACTTC.

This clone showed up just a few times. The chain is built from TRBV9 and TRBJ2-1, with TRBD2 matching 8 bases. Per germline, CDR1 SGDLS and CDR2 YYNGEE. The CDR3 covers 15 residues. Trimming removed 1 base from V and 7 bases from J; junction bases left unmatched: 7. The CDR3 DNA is TGTGCCAGCAGCGTACGGAGCGGGAGTCTAAATGAGCAGTTCTTC. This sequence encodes CASSVRSGSLNEQFF.

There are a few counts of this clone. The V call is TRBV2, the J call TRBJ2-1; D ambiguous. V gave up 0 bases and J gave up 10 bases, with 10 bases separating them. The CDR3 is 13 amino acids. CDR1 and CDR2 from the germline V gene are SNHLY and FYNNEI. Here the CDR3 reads CASSEADSPEQFF. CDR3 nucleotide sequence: TGTGCCAGCAGTGAAGCGGATAGCCCCGAGCAGTTCTTC.

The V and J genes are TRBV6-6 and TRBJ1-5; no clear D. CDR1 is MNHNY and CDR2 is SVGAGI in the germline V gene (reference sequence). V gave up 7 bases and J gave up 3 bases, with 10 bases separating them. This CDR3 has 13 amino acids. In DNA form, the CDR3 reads TGTGCCAGCAAGAAAGACTACAATCAGCCCCAGCATTTT. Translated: CASKKDYNQPQHF.

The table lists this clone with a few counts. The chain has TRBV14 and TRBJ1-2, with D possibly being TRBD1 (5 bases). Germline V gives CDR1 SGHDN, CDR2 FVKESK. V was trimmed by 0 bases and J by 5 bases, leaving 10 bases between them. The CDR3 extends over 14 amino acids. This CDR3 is CASSQDPGPYGYTF. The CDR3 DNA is TGTGCCAGCAGCCAAGATCCAGGGCCGTATGGCTACACCTTC. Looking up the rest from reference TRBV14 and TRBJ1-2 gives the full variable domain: EAGVTQFPSHSVIEKGQTVTLRCDPISGHDNLYWYRRVMGKEIKFLLHFVKESKQDESGMPNNRFLAERTGGTYSTLKVQPAELEDSGVYFCASSQDPGPYGYTFGSGTRLTVV.

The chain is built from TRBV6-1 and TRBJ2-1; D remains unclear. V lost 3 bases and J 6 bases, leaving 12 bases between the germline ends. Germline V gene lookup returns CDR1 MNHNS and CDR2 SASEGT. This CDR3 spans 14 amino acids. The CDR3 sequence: CASSEVGSANEQFF. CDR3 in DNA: TGTGCCAGCAGTGAGGTGGGCAGTGCCAATGAGCAGTTCTTC.